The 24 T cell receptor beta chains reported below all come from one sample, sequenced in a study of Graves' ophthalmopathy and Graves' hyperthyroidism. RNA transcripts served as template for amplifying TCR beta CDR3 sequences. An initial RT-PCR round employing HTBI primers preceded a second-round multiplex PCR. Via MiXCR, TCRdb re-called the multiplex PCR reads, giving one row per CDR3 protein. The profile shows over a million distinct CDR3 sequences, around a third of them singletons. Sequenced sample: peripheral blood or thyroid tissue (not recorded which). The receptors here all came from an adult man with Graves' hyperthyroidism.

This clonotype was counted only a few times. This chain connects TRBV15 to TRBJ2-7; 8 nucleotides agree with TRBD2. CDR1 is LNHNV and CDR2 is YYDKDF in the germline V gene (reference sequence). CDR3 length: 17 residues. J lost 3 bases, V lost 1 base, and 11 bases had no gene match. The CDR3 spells CATSRATGAGVFYEQYF. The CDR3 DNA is TGTGCCACCAGCAGAGCGACCGGAGCGGGAGTTTTCTACGAGCAGTACTTC.

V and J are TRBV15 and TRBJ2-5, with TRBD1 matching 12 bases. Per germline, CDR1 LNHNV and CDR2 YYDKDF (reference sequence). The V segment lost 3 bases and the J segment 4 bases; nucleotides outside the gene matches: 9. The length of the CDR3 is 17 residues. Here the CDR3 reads CATSSFVGTGGSETQYF. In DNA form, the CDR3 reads TGTGCCACCAGCAGCTTTGTCGGGACAGGGGGCTCAGAGACCCAGTACTTC.

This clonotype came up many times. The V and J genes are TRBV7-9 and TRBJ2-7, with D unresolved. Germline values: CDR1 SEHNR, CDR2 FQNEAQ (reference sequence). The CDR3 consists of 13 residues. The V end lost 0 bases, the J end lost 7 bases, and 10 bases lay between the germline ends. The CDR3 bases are TGTGCCAGCAGCTTAGCGTATCAATGGGAGCAGTACTTC. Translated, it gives CASSLAYQWEQYF. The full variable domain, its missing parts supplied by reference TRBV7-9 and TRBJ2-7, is DTGVSQNPRHKITKRGQNVTFRCDPISEHNRLYWYRQTLGQGPEFLTYFQNEAQLEKSRLLSDRFSAERPKGSFSTLEIQRTEQGDSAMYLCASSLAYQWEQYFGPGTRLTVT.

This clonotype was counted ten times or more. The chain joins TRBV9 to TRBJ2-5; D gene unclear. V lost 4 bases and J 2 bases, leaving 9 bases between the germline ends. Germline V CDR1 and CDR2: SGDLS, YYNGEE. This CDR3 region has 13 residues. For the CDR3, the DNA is TGTGCCAGCAGCTCGTACAGACAAGAGACCCAGTACTTC. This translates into CASSSYRQETQYF.

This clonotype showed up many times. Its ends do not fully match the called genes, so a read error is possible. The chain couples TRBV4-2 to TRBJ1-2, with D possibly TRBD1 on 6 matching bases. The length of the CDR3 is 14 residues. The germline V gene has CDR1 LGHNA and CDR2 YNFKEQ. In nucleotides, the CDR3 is TGCGCCAGCAGCCAAGGACAGCTCCCCTATGGCTACACCTTC. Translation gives CASSQGQLPYGYTF.

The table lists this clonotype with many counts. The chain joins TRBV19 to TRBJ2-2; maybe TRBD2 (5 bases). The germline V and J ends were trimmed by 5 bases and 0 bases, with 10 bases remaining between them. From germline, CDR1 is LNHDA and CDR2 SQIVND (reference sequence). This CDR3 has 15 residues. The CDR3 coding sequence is TGTGCCAGTAGTGCTGCACTAGCGAACACCGGGGAGCTGTTTTTT. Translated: CASSAALANTGELFF.

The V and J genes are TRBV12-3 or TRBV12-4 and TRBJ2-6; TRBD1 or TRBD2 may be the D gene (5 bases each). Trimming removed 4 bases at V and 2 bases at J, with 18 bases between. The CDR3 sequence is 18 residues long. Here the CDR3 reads CASSYLLRGAPGANVLTF. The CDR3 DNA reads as TGTGCCAGCAGTTACCTACTACGAGGGGCCCCTGGGGCCAACGTCCTGACTTTC.

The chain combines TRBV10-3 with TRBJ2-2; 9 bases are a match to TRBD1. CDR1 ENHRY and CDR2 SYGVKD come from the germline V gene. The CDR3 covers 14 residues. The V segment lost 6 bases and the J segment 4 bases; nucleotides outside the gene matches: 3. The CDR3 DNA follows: TGTGCCATCAGCGACAGGGGGGTCACCGGGGAGCTGTTTTTT. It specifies CAISDRGVTGELFF.

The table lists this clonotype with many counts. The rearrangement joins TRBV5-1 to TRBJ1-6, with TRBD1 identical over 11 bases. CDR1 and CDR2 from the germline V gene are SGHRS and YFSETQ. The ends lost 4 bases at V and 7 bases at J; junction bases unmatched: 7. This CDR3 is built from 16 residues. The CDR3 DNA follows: TGCGCCAGCAGCCCAAGGACAGGGGGCATGAATTCACCCCTCCACTTT. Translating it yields CASSPRTGGMNSPLHF.

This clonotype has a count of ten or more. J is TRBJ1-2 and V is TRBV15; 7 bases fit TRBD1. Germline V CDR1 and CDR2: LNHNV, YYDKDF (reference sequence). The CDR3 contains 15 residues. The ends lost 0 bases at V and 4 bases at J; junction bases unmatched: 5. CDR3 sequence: CATSREAGGGYGYTF. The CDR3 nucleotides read TGTGCCACCAGCAGAGAAGCAGGGGGAGGCTATGGCTACACCTTC.

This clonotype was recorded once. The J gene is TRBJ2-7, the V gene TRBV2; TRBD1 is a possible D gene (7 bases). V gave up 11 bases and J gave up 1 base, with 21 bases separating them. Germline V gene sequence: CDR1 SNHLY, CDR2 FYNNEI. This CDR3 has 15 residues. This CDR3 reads CAGRDDRAISYEQYF. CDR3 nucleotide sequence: TGTGCCGGGCGGGACGACAGGGCAATTTCCTACGAGCAGTACTTC.

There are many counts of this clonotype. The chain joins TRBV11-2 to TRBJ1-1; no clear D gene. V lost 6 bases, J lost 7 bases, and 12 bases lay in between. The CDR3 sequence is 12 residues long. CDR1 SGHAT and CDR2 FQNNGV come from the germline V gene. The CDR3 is CASSTVRSEAFF. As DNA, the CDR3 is TGTGCCAGCAGTACAGTGAGAAGTGAAGCTTTCTTT. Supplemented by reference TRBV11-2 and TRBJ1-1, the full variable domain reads EAGVAQSPRYKIIEKRQSVAFWCNPISGHATLYWYQQILGQGPKLLIQFQNNGVVDDSQLPKDRFSAERLKGVDSTLKIQPAKLEDSAVYLCASSTVRSEAFFGQGTRLTVV.

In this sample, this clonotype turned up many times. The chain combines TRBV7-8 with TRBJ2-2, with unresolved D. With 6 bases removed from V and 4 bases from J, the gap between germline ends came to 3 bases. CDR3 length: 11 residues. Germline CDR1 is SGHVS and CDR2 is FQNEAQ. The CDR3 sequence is CASSSTGELFF. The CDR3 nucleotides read TGTGCCAGCAGTTCCACCGGGGAGCTGTTTTTT.

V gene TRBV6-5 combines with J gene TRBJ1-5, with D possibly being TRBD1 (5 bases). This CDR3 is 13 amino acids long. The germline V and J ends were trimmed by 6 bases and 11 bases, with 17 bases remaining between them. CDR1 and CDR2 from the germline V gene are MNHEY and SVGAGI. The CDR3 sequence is CASSRDVLGAQHF. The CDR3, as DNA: TGTGCCAGCAGCCGGGACGTACTCGGGGCCCAGCATTTT.

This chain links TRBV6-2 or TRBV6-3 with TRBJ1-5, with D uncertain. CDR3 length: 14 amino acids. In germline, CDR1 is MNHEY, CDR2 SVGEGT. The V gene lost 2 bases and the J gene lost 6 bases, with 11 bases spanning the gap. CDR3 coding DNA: TGTGCCAGCAGTTACAAGGTAGAGTTTCAGCCCCAGCATTTT. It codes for CASSYKVEFQPQHF.

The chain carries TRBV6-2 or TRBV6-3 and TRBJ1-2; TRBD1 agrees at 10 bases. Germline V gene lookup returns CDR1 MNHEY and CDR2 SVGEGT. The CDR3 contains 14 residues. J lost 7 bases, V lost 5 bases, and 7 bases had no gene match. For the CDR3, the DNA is TGTGCCAGCAGTCCCGGGACAGGGGTCAGTGGCTACACCTTC. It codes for CASSPGTGVSGYTF.

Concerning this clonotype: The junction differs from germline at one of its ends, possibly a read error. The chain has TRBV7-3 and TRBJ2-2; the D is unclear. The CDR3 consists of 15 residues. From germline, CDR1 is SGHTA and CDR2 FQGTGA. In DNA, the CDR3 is TGTGCCAGCAGTGTATACGGCGATAACACTGGGGAGCTGTTTTTT. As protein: CASSVYGDNTGELFF.

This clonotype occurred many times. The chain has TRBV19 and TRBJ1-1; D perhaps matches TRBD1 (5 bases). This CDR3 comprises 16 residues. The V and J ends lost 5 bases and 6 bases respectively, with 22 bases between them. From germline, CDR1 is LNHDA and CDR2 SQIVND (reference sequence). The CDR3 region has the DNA TGTGCCAGTAGTTCCAGCCCCCAGGGAGGGCGATCTGAAGCTTTCTTT. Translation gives CASSSSPQGGRSEAFF.

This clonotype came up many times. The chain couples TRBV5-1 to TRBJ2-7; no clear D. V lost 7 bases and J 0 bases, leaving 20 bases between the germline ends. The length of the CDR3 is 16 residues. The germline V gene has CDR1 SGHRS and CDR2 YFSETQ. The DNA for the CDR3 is TGCGCCAGCGGCCCCGATACACGGGCTCCCTCCTACGAGCAGTACTTC. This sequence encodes CASGPDTRAPSYEQYF. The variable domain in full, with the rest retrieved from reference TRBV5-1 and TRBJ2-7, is KAGVTQTPRYLIKTRGQQVTLSCSPISGHRSVSWYQQTPGQGLQFLFEYFSETQRNKGNFPGRFSGRQFSNSRSEMNVSTLELGDSALYLCASGPDTRAPSYEQYFGPGTRLTVT.

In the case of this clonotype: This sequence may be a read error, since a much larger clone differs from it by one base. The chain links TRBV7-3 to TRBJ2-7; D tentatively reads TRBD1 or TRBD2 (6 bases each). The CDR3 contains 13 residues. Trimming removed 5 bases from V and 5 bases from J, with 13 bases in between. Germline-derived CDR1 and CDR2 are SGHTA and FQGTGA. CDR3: CASSVDGGNEQYF. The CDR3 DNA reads TGTGCCAGCAGCGTTGACGGGGGCAACGAGCAGTACTTC.

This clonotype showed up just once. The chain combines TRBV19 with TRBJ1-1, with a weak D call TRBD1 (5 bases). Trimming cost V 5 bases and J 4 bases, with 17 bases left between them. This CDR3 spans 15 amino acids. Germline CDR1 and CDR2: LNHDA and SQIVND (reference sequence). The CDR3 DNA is TGTGCCAGTAGTCCAACAGGAGGAGGAGGCACTGAAGCTTTCTTT. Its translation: CASSPTGGGGTEAFF. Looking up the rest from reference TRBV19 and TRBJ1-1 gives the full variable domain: DGGITQSPKYLFRKEGQNVTLSCEQNLNHDAMYWYRQDPGQGLRLIYYSQIVNDFQKGDIAEGYSVSREKKESFPLTVTSAQKNPTAFYLCASSPTGGGGTEAFFGQGTRLTVV.

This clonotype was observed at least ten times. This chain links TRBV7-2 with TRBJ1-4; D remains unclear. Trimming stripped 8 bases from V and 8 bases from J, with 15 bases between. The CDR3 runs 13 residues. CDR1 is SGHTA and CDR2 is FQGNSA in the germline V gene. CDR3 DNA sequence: TGTGCCAGCGCTCCCGGGTCCCTCGAAAAACTGTTTTTT. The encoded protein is CASAPGSLEKLFF.

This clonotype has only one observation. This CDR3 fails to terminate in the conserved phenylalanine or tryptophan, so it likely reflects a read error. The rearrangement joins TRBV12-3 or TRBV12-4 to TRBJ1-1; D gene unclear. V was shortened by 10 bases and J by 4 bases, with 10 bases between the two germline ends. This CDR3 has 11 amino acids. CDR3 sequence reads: CATQSGTEAFS. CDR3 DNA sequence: TGTGCCACGCAGTCAGGCACTGAAGCTTTCTCT.

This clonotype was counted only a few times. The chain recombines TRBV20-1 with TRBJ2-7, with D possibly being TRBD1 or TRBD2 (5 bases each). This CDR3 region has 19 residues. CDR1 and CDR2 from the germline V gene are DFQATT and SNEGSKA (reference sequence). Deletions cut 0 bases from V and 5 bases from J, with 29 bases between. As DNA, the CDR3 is TGCAGTGCTAGAGATCTAAATTCGGCAAACTTCGGATGGGACGACGAGCAGTACTTC. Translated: CSARDLNSANFGWDDEQYF.